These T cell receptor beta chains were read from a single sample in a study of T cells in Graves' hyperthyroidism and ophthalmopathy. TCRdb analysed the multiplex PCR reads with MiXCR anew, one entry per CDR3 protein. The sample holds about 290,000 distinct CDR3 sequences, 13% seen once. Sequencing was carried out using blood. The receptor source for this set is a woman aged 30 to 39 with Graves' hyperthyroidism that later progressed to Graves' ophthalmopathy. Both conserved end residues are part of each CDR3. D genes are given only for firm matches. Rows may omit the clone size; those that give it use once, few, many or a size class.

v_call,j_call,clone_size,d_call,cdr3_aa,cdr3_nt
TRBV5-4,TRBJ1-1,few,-,CASSLDTEKAFF,TGTGCCAGCAGCTTGGATACAGAAAAAGCTTTCTTT
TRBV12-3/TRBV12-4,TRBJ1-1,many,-,CASSLALNEAFF,TGTGCCAGCAGTTTAGCGCTCAACGAAGCTTTCTTT
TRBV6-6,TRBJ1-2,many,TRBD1,CASSYSKTGGDGYTF,TGTGCCAGCAGTTACTCGAAGACAGGGGGCGATGGCTACACCTTC
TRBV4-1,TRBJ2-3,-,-,CASSQVKDTDTQYF,TGCGCCAGCAGCCAAGTTAAGGACACAGATACGCAGTATTTT
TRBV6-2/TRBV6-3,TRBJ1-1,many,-,CASREEGWSTEAFF,TGTGCCAGCAGGGAGGAGGGATGGAGCACTGAAGCTTTCTTT
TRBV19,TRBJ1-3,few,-,CASTRQSSGNTIYF,TGTGCCAGTACCCGACAGAGCTCTGGAAACACCATATATTTT
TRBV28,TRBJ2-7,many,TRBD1,CASSLIGQGGKQYF,TGTGCCAGCAGTTTAATAGGACAGGGTGGCAAGCAGTACTTC
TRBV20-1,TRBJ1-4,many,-,CSASDWVSNEKLFF,TGCAGTGCTAGTGACTGGGTTAGCAATGAAAAACTGTTTTTT
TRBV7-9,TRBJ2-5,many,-,CASSLANFQETQYF,TGTGCCAGCAGCTTAGCTAACTTCCAAGAGACCCAGTACTTC
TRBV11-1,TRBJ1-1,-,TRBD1,CASSLRGGFTRNTEAFF,TGTGCCAGCAGCTTACGAGGGGGCTTTACAAGGAACACTGAAGCTTTCTTT
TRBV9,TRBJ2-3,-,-,CASSVVDGLTDTQYF,TGTGCCAGCAGCGTAGTGGACGGCCTCACAGATACGCAGTATTTT
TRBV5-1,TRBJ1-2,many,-,CASSLFSGGGYTF,TGCGCCAGCAGCTTGTTCTCGGGAGGTGGCTACACCTTC
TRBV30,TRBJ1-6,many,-,CAWSVQAVENSPLHF,TGTGCCTGGAGTGTCCAAGCAGTGGAGAATTCACCCCTCCACTTT
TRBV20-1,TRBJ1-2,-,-,CSLLSAWVPEDYGYTF,TGCAGTCTCCTTTCGGCATGGGTGCCGGAGGACTATGGCTACACCTTC
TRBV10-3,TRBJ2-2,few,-,CAISDYPGELFF,TGTGCCATCAGTGATTATCCCGGGGAGCTGTTTTTT
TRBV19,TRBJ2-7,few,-,CASSTGRGAYEQYF,TGTGCCAGTAGTACCGGGCGCGGGGCCTACGAGCAGTACTTC
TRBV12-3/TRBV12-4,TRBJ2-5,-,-,CASSGPTGREETQYF,TGTGCCAGCAGTGGCCCGACAGGGAGGGAAGAGACCCAGTACTTC
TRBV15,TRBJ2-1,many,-,CATSRGERRGGEQFF,TGTGCCACCAGCAGGGGGGAACGGAGGGGGGGCGAGCAGTTCTTC
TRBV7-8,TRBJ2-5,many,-,CASSLPPSGAHYF,TGTGCCAGCAGCTTACCCCCTTCCGGGGCTCATTACTTC
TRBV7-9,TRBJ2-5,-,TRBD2,CASSAVGGGGSQETQYF,TGTGCCAGCAGCGCGGTGGGGGGGGGGGGGAGTCAAGAGACCCAGTACTTC
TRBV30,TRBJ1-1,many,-,CAWEGDTEAFF,TGTGCCTGGGAGGGGGACACTGAAGCTTTCTTT
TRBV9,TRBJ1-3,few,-,CASSTGPGGSGNTIYF,TGTGCCAGCAGCACGGGGCCCGGGGGCTCTGGAAACACCATATATTTT
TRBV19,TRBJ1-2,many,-,CASGLNYGYTF,TGTGCCAGTGGACTTAACTATGGCTACACCTTC
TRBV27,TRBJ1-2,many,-,CASRSSRGANYGYTF,TGTGCCAGCAGATCTTCTCGGGGCGCAAACTATGGCTACACCTTC
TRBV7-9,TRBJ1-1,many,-,CASLPSGTEAFF,TGTGCCAGCCTACCCTCCGGCACTGAAGCTTTCTTT
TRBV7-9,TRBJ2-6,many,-,CASSLDMSGANVLTF,TGTGCCAGCAGCCTTGACATGTCTGGGGCCAACGTCCTGACTTTC
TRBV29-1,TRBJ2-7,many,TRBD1,CSVARDSQQYF,TGCAGCGTTGCCCGGGACAGCCAGCAGTACTTC